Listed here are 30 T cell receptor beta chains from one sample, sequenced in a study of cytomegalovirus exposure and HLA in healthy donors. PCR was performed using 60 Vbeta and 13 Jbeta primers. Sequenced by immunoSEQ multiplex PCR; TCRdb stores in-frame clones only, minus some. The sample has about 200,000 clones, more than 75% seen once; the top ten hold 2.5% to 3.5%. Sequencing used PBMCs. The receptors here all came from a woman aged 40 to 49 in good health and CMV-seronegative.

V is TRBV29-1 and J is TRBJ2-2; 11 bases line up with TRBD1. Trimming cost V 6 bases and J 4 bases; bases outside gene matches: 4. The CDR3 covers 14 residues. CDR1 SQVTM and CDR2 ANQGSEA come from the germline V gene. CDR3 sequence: CSVGTGGGTGELFF. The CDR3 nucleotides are TGCAGCGTCGGGACAGGGGGTGGCACCGGGGAGCTGTTTTTT.

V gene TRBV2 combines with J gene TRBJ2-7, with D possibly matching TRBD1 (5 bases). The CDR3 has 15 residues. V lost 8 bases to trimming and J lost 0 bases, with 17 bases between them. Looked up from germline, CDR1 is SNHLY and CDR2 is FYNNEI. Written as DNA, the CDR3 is TGTGCCAGCTCCCGACAGACACAGAGCTCCTACGAGCAGTACTTC. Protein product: CASSRQTQSSYEQYF.

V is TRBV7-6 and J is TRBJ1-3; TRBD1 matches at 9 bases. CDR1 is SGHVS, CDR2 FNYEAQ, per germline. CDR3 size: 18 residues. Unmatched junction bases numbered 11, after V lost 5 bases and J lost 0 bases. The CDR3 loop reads CASSPLRGDRASGNTIYF. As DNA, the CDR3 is TGTGCCAGCAGCCCTCTTAGGGGGGACAGGGCCTCTGGAAACACCATATATTTT.

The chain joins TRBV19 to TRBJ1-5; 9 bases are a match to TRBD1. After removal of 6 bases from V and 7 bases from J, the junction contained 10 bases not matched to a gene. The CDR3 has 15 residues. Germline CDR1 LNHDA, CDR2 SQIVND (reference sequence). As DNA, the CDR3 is TGTGCCAGTAGGCAAAACAGGGGGCGAGAACAGCCCCAGCATTTT. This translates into CASRQNRGREQPQHF.

The CDR3 reads CASSPPVSGYGYTF. CDR3 nucleotide sequence: TGTGCCAGCTCACCACCGGTCAGCGGCTATGGCTACACCTTC. The V and J genes are TRBV18 and TRBJ1-2; D is ambiguous. CDR1 is KGHSH and CDR2 is LQKENI in the germline V gene. The germline V and J ends were trimmed by 0 bases and 4 bases, with 9 bases remaining between them. This CDR3 has 14 residues.

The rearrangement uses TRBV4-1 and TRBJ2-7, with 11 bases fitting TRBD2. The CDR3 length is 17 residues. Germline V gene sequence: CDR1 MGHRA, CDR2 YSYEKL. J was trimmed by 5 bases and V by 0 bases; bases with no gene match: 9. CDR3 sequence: CASSQDLTSGSTDEQYF. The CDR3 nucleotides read TGCGCCAGCAGCCAAGATCTTACTAGCGGGAGTACCGACGAGCAGTACTTC.

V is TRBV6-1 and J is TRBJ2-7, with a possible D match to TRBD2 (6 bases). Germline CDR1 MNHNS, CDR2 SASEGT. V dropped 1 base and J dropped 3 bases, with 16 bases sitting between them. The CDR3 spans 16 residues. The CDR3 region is CASSEEGRGSHYEQYF. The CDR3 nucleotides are TGTGCCAGCAGTGAAGAGGGGCGGGGCAGCCACTACGAGCAGTACTTC.

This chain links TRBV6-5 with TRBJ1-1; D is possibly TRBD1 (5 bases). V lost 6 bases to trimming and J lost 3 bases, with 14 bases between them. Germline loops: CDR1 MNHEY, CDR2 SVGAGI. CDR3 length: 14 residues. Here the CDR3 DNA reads TGTGCCAGCAGGGACAAGTGGAGTTACACTGAAGCTTTCTTT. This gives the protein CASRDKWSYTEAFF.

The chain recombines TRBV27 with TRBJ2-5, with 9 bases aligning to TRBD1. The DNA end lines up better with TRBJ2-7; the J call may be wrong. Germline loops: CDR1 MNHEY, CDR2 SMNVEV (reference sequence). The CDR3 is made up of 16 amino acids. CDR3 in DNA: TGTGCCAGCACCCTTAGTTGGGGACAGGGCCCCTACGAGCAGTACTTC. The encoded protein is CASTLSWGQGPYEQYF.

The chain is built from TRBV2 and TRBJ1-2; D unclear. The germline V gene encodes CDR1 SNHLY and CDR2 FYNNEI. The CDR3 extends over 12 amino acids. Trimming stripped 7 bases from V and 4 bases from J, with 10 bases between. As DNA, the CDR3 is TGTGCCAGCACTCAACAGTCCTATGGCTACACCTTC. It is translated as CASTQQSYGYTF. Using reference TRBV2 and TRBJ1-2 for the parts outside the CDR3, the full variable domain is EPEVTQTPSHQVTQMGQEVILRCVPISNHLYFYWYRQILGQKVEFLVSFYNNEISEKSEIFDDQFSVERPDGSNFTLKIRSTKLEDSAMYFCASTQQSYGYTFGSGTRLTVV.

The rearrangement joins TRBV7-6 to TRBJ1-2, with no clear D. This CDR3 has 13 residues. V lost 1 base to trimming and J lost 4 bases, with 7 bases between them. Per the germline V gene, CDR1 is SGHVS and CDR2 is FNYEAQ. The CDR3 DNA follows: TGTGCCAGCAGCTTAGGCGGATCCTATGGCTACACCTTC. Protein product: CASSLGGSYGYTF.

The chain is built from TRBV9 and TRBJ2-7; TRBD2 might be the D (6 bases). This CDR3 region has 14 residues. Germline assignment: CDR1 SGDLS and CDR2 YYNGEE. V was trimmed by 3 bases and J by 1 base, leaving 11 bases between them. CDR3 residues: CASSATRGSYEQYF. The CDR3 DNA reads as TGTGCCAGCAGCGCGACTAGAGGATCCTACGAGCAGTACTTC.

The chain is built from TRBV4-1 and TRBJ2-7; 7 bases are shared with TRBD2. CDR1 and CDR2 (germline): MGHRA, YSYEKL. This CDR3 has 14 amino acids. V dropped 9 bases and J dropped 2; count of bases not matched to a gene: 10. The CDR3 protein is CASTKGSGTYEQYF. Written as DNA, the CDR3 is TGCGCCAGTACAAAAGGGAGCGGGACCTACGAGCAGTACTTC.

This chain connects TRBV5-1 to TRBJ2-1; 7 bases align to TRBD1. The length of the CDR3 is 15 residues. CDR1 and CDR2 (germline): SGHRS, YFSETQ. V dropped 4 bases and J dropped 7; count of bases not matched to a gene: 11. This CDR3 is CASSPGTKQGNEQFF. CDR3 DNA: TGCGCCAGCAGCCCCGGGACCAAACAGGGGAATGAGCAGTTCTTC.

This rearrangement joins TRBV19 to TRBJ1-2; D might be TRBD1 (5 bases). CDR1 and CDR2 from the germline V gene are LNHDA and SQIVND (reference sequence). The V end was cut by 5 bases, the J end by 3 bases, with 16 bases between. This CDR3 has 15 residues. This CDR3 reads CASSDWGVSDYGYTF. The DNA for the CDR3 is TGTGCCAGTAGTGATTGGGGGGTGTCTGACTATGGCTACACCTTC.

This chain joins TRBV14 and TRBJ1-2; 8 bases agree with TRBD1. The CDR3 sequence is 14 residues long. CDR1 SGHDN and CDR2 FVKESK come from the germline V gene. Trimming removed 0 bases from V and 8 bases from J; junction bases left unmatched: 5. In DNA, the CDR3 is TGTGCCAGCAGCCAAGAGACAGGGGTCAAGGGCTACACCTTC. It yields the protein CASSQETGVKGYTF.

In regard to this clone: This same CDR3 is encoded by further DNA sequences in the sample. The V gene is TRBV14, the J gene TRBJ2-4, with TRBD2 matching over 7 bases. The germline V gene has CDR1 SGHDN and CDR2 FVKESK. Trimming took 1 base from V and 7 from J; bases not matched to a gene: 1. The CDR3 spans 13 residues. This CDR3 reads CASSQVGGNIQYF. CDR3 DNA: TGTGCCAGCAGCCAAGTCGGGGGGAACATTCAGTACTTC.

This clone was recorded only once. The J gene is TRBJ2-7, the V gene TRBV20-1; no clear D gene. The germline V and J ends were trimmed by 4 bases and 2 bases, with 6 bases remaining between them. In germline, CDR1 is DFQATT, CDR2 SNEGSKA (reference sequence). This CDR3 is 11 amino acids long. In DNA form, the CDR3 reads TGCAGTGCTAATTCCGCCTACGAGCAGTACTTC. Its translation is CSANSAYEQYF.

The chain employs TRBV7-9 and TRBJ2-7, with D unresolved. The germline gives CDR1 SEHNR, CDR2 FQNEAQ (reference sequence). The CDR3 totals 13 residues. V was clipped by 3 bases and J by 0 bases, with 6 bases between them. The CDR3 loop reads CASSFPNSYEQYF. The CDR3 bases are TGTGCCAGCAGCTTCCCCAACTCCTACGAGCAGTACTTC.

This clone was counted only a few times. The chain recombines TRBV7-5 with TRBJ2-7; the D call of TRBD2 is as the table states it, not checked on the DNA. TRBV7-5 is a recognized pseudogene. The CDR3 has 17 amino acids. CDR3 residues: CVRSQRTSGRAGYEQYF. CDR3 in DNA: TGTGTCAGAAGCCAAAGGACTAGCGGGAGGGCCGGGTACGAGCAGTACTTC.

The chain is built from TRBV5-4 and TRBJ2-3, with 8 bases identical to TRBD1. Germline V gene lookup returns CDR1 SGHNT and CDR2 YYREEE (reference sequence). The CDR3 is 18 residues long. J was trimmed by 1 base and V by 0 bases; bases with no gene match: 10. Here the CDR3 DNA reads TGTGCCAGCAGCTTGGGACCTCAGGGGGCGCAAGGCACAGATACGCAGTATTTT. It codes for CASSLGPQGAQGTDTQYF. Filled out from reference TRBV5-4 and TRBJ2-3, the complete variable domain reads ETGVTQSPTHLIKTRGQQVTLRCSSQSGHNTVSWYQQALGQGPQFIFQYYREEENGRGNFPPRFSGLQFPNYSSELNVNALELDDSALYLCASSLGPQGAQGTDTQYFGPGTRLTVL.

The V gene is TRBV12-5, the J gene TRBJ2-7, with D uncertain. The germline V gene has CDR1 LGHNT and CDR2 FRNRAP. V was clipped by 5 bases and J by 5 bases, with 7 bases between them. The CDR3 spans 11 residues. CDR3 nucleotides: TGTGCTAGTGGTCCGGCGGACGAGCAGTACTTC. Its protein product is CASGPADEQYF.

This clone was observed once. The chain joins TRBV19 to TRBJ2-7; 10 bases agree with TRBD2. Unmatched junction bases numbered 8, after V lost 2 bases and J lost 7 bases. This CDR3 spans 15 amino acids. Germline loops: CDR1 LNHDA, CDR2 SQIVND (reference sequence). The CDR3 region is CASSISSGSAKEQYF. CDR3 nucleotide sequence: TGTGCCAGTAGTATATCTAGCGGGAGTGCAAAGGAGCAGTACTTC.

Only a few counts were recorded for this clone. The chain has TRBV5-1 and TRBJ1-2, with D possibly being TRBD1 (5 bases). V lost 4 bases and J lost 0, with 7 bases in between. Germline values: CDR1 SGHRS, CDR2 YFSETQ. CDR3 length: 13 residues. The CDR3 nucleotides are TGCGCCAGCAGCGGGGGGGCTAACTATGGCTACACCTTC. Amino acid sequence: CASSGGANYGYTF. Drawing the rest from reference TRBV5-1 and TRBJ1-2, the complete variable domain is KAGVTQTPRYLIKTRGQQVTLSCSPISGHRSVSWYQQTPGQGLQFLFEYFSETQRNKGNFPGRFSGRQFSNSRSEMNVSTLELGDSALYLCASSGGANYGYTFGSGTRLTVV.

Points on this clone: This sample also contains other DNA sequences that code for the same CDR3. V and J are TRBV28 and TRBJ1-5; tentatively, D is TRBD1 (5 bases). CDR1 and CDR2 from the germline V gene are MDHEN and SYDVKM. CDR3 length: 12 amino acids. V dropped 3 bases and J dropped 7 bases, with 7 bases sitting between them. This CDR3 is CASSFQGQPQHF. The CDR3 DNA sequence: TGTGCCAGCAGTTTTCAGGGCCAGCCCCAGCATTTT.

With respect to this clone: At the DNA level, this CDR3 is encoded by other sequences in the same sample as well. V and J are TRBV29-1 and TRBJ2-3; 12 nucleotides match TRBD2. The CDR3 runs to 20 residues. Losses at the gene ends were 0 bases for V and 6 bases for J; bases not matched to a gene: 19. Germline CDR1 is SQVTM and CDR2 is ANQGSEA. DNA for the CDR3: TGCAGCGTTGAAGATTTTAGGACGCTTAAGCTAGCGGGAGGGACGGATACGCAGTATTTT. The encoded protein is CSVEDFRTLKLAGGTDTQYF.

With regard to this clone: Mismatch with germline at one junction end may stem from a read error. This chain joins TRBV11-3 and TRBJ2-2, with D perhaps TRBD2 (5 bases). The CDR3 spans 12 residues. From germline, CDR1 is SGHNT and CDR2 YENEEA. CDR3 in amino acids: CASSYYTGVLFF. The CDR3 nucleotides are TGTGCCAGCAGCTACTACACCGGGGTGCTGTTTTTT. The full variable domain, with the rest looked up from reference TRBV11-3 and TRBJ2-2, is EAGVVQSPRYKIIEKKQPVAFWCNPISGHNTLYWYLQNLGQGPELLIRYENEEAVDDSQLPKDRFSAERLKGVDSTLKIQPAELGDSAVYLCASSYYTGVLFFGEGSRLTVL.

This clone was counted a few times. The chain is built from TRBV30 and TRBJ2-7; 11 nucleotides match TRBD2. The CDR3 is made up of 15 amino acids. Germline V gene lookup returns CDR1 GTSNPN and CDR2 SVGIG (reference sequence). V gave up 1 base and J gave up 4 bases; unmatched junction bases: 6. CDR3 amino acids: CAWSGRLAGSYEQYF. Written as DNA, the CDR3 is TGTGCCTGGAGTGGGCGACTAGCGGGAAGTTACGAGCAGTACTTC.

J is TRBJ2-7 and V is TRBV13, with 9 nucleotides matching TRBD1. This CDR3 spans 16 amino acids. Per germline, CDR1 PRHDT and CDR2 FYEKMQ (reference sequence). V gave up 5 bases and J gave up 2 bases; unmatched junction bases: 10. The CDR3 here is CASSHFGTGRTYEQYF. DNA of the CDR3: TGTGCCAGCAGCCACTTTGGGACAGGGAGGACCTACGAGCAGTACTTC. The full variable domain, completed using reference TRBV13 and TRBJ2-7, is AAGVIQSPRHLIKEKRETATLKCYPIPRHDTVYWYQQGPGQDPQFLISFYEKMQSDKGSIPDRFSAQQFSDYHSELNMSSLELGDSALYFCASSHFGTGRTYEQYFGPGTRLTVT.

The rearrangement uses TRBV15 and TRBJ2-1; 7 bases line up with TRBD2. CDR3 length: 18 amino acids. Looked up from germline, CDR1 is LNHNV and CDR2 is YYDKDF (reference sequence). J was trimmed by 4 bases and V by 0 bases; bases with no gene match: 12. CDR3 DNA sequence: TGTGCCACCAGCAGAGATGGTCCCGGACTAGTCCCGTACAATGAGCAGTTCTTC. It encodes CATSRDGPGLVPYNEQFF.